These 24 T cell receptor beta chains came from one sample sequenced in a study of blood T cell repertoires in COVID-19. Assay used: immunoSEQ multiplex PCR; TCRdb lists only in-frame clones, some missing. The sample includes more than 200,000 clones, about 84% of them seen just once. Source material: PBMCs or T cells enriched from blood (not recorded which). The receptors were sampled from a young man with acute COVID-19.

V and J are TRBV6-5 and TRBJ2-7; TRBD1 matches 10 bases. Germline V gene sequence: CDR1 MNHEY, CDR2 SVGAGI. The CDR3 extends over 14 amino acids. V trimming: 2 bases; J trimming: 7 bases; junction bases outside the gene matches: 5. The CDR3 is CASSYRDRGKEQYF. DNA for the CDR3: TGTGCCAGCAGTTACCGGGACAGGGGTAAGGAGCAGTACTTC.

The chain links TRBV5-6 to TRBJ1-2; the D gene is possibly TRBD1 (5 bases). Germline assignment: CDR1 SGHDT and CDR2 YYEEEE. V gave up 9 bases and J gave up 4 bases, with 16 bases separating them. This CDR3 has 13 residues. The chain's CDR3 is CATKPWQGYGYTF. For the CDR3, the DNA is TGTGCCACTAAGCCCTGGCAGGGCTATGGCTACACCTTC.

This chain's CDR3 is CALTTGGGQETQYF. The CDR3 nucleotides read TGTGCCTTAACGACAGGGGGCGGTCAAGAGACCCAGTACTTC. The chain links TRBV30 to TRBJ2-5, with 10 bases that match TRBD1. V dropped 7 bases and J dropped 2; count of bases not matched to a gene: 7. The CDR3 runs 14 residues. The V gene's germline CDR1 is GTSNPN and CDR2 SVGIG (reference sequence).

This clone occurred once. The J gene is TRBJ2-5, the V gene TRBV6-6; TRBD1 might be the D (6 bases). The CDR3 sequence is 14 residues long. V lost 2 bases, J lost 5 bases, and 12 bases lay in between. CDR1 is MNHNY and CDR2 is SVGAGI in the germline V gene (reference sequence). CDR3 sequence reads: CASSYDTGRETQYF. CDR3 nucleotide sequence: TGTGCCAGCAGTTACGACACAGGGCGGGAGACCCAGTACTTC.

The chain has TRBV29-1 and TRBJ1-2, with D possibly being TRBD1 (5 bases). Deletions cut 3 bases from V and 8 bases from J, with 16 bases between. The CDR3 length is 13 residues. Germline V lookup: CDR1 SQVTM, CDR2 ANQGSEA. The CDR3 loop reads CSVEPGLKGGYTF. The CDR3 nucleotides read TGCAGCGTTGAGCCAGGCCTTAAGGGGGGCTACACCTTC.

The chain recombines TRBV6-4 with TRBJ1-1, with D possibly being TRBD1 (5 bases). The CDR3 extends over 14 amino acids. Germline V gene data show CDR1 as MRHNA and CDR2 as SNTAGT. Trimming left V 3 bases short and J 0 bases short, with 8 bases between. CDR3 in DNA: TGTGCCAGCAGTGAGACAGCCATGAACACTGAAGCTTTCTTT. Its translation is CASSETAMNTEAFF.

The V call is TRBV5-1, the J call TRBJ2-5; no definite D call. V was trimmed by 0 bases and J by 3 bases, leaving 15 bases between them. The CDR3 loop spans 16 amino acids. The V gene's germline CDR1 is SGHRS and CDR2 YFSETQ. The CDR3: CASSLVPLGQKETQYF. The DNA of the CDR3 is TGCGCCAGCAGCTTGGTCCCCCTTGGGCAGAAAGAGACCCAGTACTTC.

This chain links TRBV3-1 (or the pseudogene TRBV3-2) with TRBJ1-4; D is unresolved. Germline assignment: CDR1 LGHDT and CDR2 YNNKEL (reference sequence). V lost 5 bases to trimming and J lost 8 bases, with 15 bases between them. The CDR3 spans 14 residues. This CDR3 is CASSARLEPEKLFF. The CDR3 DNA follows: TGTGCCAGCAGCGCACGACTTGAACCCGAAAAACTGTTTTTT.

The chain combines TRBV3-1 (or the pseudogene TRBV3-2) with TRBJ2-5; a possible D gene is TRBD2 (6 bases). CDR3 length equals 15 residues. Between the trimmed V and J ends, which lost 1 base and 0 bases, there was a span of 9 bases. Germline V gene sequence: CDR1 LGHDT, CDR2 YNNKEL (reference sequence). CDR3 region: CASSQGGTYQETQYF. The CDR3, as DNA: TGTGCCAGCAGCCAAGGCGGGACCTACCAAGAGACCCAGTACTTC.

The rearrangement joins TRBV3-1 (or the pseudogene TRBV3-2) to TRBJ1-2; D perhaps matches TRBD1 (6 bases). V shed 3 bases and J shed 4 bases, with 9 bases lying between them. Germline CDR1 and CDR2: LGHDT and YNNKEL (reference sequence). The length of the CDR3 is 13 residues. For the CDR3, the DNA is TGTGCCAGCAGCCAGATAGGGGGCTATGGCTACACCTTC. It translates to CASSQIGGYGYTF.

This chain connects TRBV28 to TRBJ2-2; D remains ambiguous. Trimming took 5 bases from V and 0 from J, leaving 10 bases between them. This CDR3 spans 15 amino acids. Germline values: CDR1 MDHEN, CDR2 SYDVKM. For the CDR3, the DNA is TGTGCCAGCAGTCCCCCCTTCGCGAACACCGGGGAGCTGTTTTTT. The encoded protein is CASSPPFANTGELFF.

This clone is a singleton in its sample. The chain combines TRBV19 with TRBJ2-6; 9 nucleotides align to TRBD1. The V gene end was trimmed by 5 bases and the J gene end by 0 bases; junction bases not matched to a gene: 8. The CDR3 covers 18 residues. Germline V lookup: CDR1 LNHDA, CDR2 SQIVND (reference sequence). In DNA form, the CDR3 reads TGTGCCAGTAGTCGCCGGGACAGGGTTGTCTCTGGGGCCAACGTCCTGACTTTC. Amino acids: CASSRRDRVVSGANVLTF.

The rearrangement uses TRBV6-5 and TRBJ1-1, with D possibly being TRBD1 (5 bases). The CDR3 is 13 amino acids. Trimming pared 4 bases from V and 7 bases from J, leaving 13 bases between. Germline V gives CDR1 MNHEY, CDR2 SVGAGI. Written as DNA, the CDR3 is TGTGCCAGCAGTTGGGCGGGGGGAATTGAAGCTTTCTTT. Protein: CASSWAGGIEAFF.

The V gene is TRBV5-4, the J gene TRBJ1-5; tentatively, D is TRBD1 (6 bases). CDR1 is SGHNT, CDR2 YYREEE, per germline (reference sequence). Trimming left V 4 bases short and J 2 bases short, with 10 bases between. The CDR3 runs to 14 residues. Here the CDR3 DNA reads TGTGCCAGCAGCACACAGGGTGGCAATCAGCCCCAGCATTTT. It encodes CASSTQGGNQPQHF.

The chain combines TRBV12-5 with TRBJ2-3; 7 bases align to TRBD1. The CDR3 extends over 16 amino acids. The V and J ends lost 0 bases and 0 bases, in that order; junction bases with no gene match: 3. Germline V gene sequence: CDR1 LGHNT, CDR2 FRNRAP. The CDR3 sequence is CASGLVVGGSTDTQYF. The CDR3 DNA follows: TGTGCTAGTGGTTTGGTAGTAGGGGGCAGCACAGATACGCAGTATTTT.

The J gene is TRBJ1-4, the V gene TRBV5-1; maybe TRBD1 (5 bases). Germline assignment: CDR1 SGHRS and CDR2 YFSETQ. Trimming cost V 4 bases and J 0 bases, with 16 bases left between them. This CDR3 spans 17 amino acids. In nucleotides, the CDR3 is TGCGCCAGCAGCCCACGAACGATGACAGCAACTAATGAAAAACTGTTTTTT. The encoded protein is CASSPRTMTATNEKLFF.

This chain's CDR3 is CSVGGLLAGGLTDTQYF. CDR3 bases: TGCAGCGTTGGCGGGCTTTTAGCGGGGGGACTCACAGATACGCAGTATTTT. This rearrangement joins TRBV29-1 to TRBJ2-3, with TRBD2 matching over 10 bases. The CDR3 extends over 17 amino acids. The trim removed 4 bases at V and 2 bases at J, leaving 12 bases unmatched. CDR1 is SQVTM, CDR2 ANQGSEA, per germline.

Only a few counts were recorded for this clone. The J gene is TRBJ1-1, the V gene TRBV12-3 or TRBV12-4; D gene ambiguous. Trimming shortened V by 5 bases and J by 11 bases, and 12 bases separated the two germline ends. CDR3 size: 11 residues. CDR3 region: CASSRAGAAFF. The CDR3 DNA is TGTGCCAGCAGTCGGGCGGGAGCGGCTTTCTTT.

This chain connects TRBV7-2 to TRBJ1-2, with D possibly matching TRBD1 (5 bases). The CDR3 is made up of 15 amino acids. The V end was cut by 0 bases, the J end by 8 bases, with 16 bases between. Germline loops: CDR1 SGHTA, CDR2 FQGNSA. The CDR3 DNA reads TGTGCCAGCAGCTTAGCGGCTGGTCAGGGTGAAGGCTACACCTTC. Its protein is CASSLAAGQGEGYTF.

To note about this clone: The identical CDR3 is also encoded by other nucleotide sequences in the sample. The chain has TRBV6-1 and TRBJ1-5, with 7 positions matching TRBD1. V dropped 3 bases and J dropped 7; count of bases not matched to a gene: 3. The CDR3 loop spans 13 amino acids. The germline V gene encodes CDR1 MNHNS and CDR2 SASEGT. CDR3 region: CASSDRGNQPQHF. The CDR3 region has the DNA TGTGCCAGCAGTGACAGGGGGAACCAGCCCCAGCATTTT.

This clone appeared a single time. This CDR3 fails to terminate in the conserved phenylalanine or tryptophan, so it likely reflects a read error. It is unclear where the CDR3 begins or ends on the DNA, so no DNA is shown, and the CDR3 is as TCRdb lists it. The V and J genes are TRBV6-4 and TRBJ1-5. Germline V gives CDR1 MRHNA, CDR2 SNTAGT. The CDR3 length is 17 residues, termini included. The CDR3 protein is CASIIVAFHGVAPTGFR.

The J gene is TRBJ1-5, the V gene TRBV12-5; TRBD1 aligns across 7 bases. The CDR3 totals 15 residues. Germline CDR1 reads LGHNT; CDR2 reads FRNRAP. Unmatched junction bases numbered 4, after V lost 1 base and J lost 4 bases. For the CDR3, the DNA is TGTGCTAGTGGTTTGGAGGGGGCGGGGAATCAGCCCCAGCATTTT. Translated, it gives CASGLEGAGNQPQHF.

The chain links TRBV7-9 to TRBJ2-5, with 14 nucleotides matching TRBD2. After removal of 5 bases from V and 4 bases from J, the junction contained 6 bases not matched to a gene. The germline CDR1 and CDR2 sequences are SEHNR and FQNEAQ (reference sequence). This CDR3 has 16 residues. CDR3 in amino acids: CASSEGLAGGGETQYF. In nucleotides, the CDR3 is TGTGCCAGCAGCGAAGGACTAGCGGGGGGAGGAGAGACCCAGTACTTC.

This clone has more than one count but fewer than ten. The chain uses TRBV12-3 or TRBV12-4 and TRBJ1-6, with D perhaps matching TRBD1 (6 bases). Trimming cost V 6 bases and J 9 bases, with 12 bases left between them. This CDR3 has 13 amino acids. This CDR3 is CASSSPGVSPLHF. The CDR3 DNA reads as TGTGCCAGCAGCTCTCCAGGGGTTTCACCCCTCCACTTT.